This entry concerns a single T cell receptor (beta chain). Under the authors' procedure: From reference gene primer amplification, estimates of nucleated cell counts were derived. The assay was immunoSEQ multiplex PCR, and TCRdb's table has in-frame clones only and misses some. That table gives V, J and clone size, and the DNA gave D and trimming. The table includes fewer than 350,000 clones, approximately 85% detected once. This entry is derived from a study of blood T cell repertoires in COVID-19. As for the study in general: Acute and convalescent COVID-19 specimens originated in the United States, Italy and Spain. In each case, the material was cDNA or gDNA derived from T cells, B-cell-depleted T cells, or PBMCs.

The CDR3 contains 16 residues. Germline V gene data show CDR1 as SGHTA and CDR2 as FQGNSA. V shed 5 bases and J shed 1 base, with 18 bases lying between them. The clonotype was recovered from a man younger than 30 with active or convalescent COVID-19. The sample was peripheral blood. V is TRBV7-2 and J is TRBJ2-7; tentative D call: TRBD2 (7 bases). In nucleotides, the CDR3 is TGTGCCAGCAGCCAGGGGAGGGGCCAAGGGTCCTACGAGCAGTACTTC. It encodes CASSQGRGQGSYEQYF.